A selection of T cell receptor beta chains follows, all from one sample in a study of T cells in Graves' hyperthyroidism and ophthalmopathy. TCRdb passed the multiplex PCR reads through MiXCR, listing each CDR3 protein once. The table lists roughly 420,000 distinct CDR3 sequences, 15% to 18% of them singletons. Sequenced sample: blood. Receptor source: a young woman with Graves' hyperthyroidism. The conserved cysteine and the conserved F or W are not part of the CDR3 here.

j_gene,v_gene,CDR3aa
TRBJ2-7,TRBV19,ASSKGLEDYEQY
TRBJ1-5,TRBV28,ASSKRDRVQPQH
TRBJ1-1,TRBV7-3,ASSPSGQGEAF
TRBJ1-5,TRBV7-9,ASSSRDQPQH
TRBJ1-3,TRBV10-1,ASSGLYGNTIY
TRBJ1-1,TRBV7-3,ASSWEAF
TRBJ2-5,TRBV20-1,SARGLQWSGGGKTQY
TRBJ1-2,TRBV27,ASSPYGETIYGYT
TRBJ2-5,TRBV27,ASSRGGQAWETQY
TRBJ2-7,TRBV7-9,ASSQGRGAGNYEQY
TRBJ2-3,TRBV18,ASSLRQADTQY
TRBJ2-5,TRBV7-2,ASSDRVLTQETQY
TRBJ2-3,TRBV5-4,ASSLKAGGTSDTQY
TRBJ2-7,TRBV5-4,ASSPGGIFAYEQY
TRBJ2-3,TRBV12-3/TRBV12-4,ASSRRDSGADTQY
TRBJ2-5,TRBV3-1,ASSQEGGYLQETQY
TRBJ1-1,TRBV6-2/TRBV6-3,ASRLYRVSNTEAF